The source of this T cell receptor beta chain is a study of blood T cells in healthy people across ages (dated by TCRdb to the mid-2010s). Turning to the overall study: In model experiments, roughly one uniquely barcoded TCR beta cDNA molecule per two T cells was captured by template switching. To avoid experimental bias, donors of different ages were distributed randomly across sequencing lanes. Four age groups were formed from the donors: young (average roughly 16 years), middle-aged (less than 40), aged (roughly 56) and long-lived (82). Two additional independent replicas of 1 million unique cDNA reads from the same blood draw were analyzed for two donors (one aged 18 to 30 and one aged 80 or older). Age-related changes in TCR beta repertoire diversity were measured in the study by deep sequencing normalized with unique cDNA molecular identifiers.

Donors were about 36 systemically healthy Caucasian individuals from Russia aged roughly 6 to 90 years. Each donor gave approximately 9.3 milliliters of peripheral blood, collected into EDTA-treated Vacutainer tubes. Ficoll-Paque density-gradient centrifugation was used to isolate PBMCs, with at least 6.5 million per sample. Total RNA, at least 6 micrograms per sample, was extracted from PBMCs with Trizol reagent. For every donor, an aliquot of PBMCs went through flow cytometry to measure the percentages of naive CD45RAhigh/CD27high T cells. Overall results and qualifications from the work: As age increased, observed TCR beta diversity per million T cells dropped in a roughly linear way, and a significant reduction was already evident by age 40. Bulk unsorted PBMC profiling prevented conclusive comparison of naive and antigen-experienced compartments. A strong correlation was found between observed TCR beta diversity and the percentage of naive T cells measured by flow cytometry. Compared with the aged group, the long-lived group had more naive CD4+ T cells, fewer expanded clones and increased TCR diversity, a pattern suggesting age selection. Because the CMV infection status of the donors was unknown, age-related changes in expanded clonotypes may potentially have been confounded. Estimates of total diversity based on one million sequenced T cells were regarded as lower bounds and as underestimates.

The V and J ends are trimmed by 3 bases and 5 bases, leaving 5 bases between them. Per the germline V gene, SGDLS is the CDR1 and YYNGEE is the CDR2. The CDR3 measures 12 amino acids from cysteine to phenylalanine. The entry retains the CDR3 DNA only, 36 bases that are in frame from base 1. Library preparation was by 5' RACE. The sequencing machine was an Illumina HiSeq 2500. The second PCR ran for about 7 to 11 cycles and used a J-beta primer mix along with a sample-barcoded 5' primer. A template-switch 5' adaptor carrying 12 random nucleotides introduced a unique molecular identifier onto each TCR beta cDNA molecule. At least 2.5 million CDR3-containing paired-end reads were obtained from each sample. The Mint cDNA synthesis kit, primed by a TRBC-specific oligonucleotide, was used to synthesize first-strand cDNA from all RNA. After uracil-DNA glycosylase treatment, a first 18-cycle PCR used universal primers M1SS and BC2_uni_R on all cDNA. Per the original workflow: Normalization of each sample was performed by random selection of 1 million high-quality reads, each carrying a distinct molecular identifier. Instead of being binned into consensus sequences, reads that shared molecular identifiers were thrown out. MiTCR, set to a Q25 quality threshold and the strictest error-elimination algorithm, was used for CDR3 identification, clonotype clustering and error correction. A nonparametric unseen species model with Euler transformation was used to estimate a lower bound on total TCR beta diversity. The public sequencing data were trimmed at Q25 with fastp and processed into clonotypes with MiXCR by TCRdb, which kept only in-frame beta chains. Rows are combined by CDR3 protein, so each entry shows the most common genes and DNA. TCRdb's processing, not the authors', yielded these V and J calls. The sample table holds roughly 1.5 million distinct CDR3 sequences, of which approximately 43% were seen once. In total, the top ten clones hold more than 4% of the sample.

The table lists this clonotype with many counts. The clone's antigen remains unknown. The record has no base qualities; no much larger clone is one base away. The sequence was obtained from a woman under 30 in good health. Here the chain combines TRBV9 and TRBJ2-2, with no confidently assigned D gene. What was sequenced was blood. The DNA sequence is given as TGTGCCAGCAGCGGAGGAACCGGGGAGCTGTTTTTT. It codes for CASSGGTGELFF.